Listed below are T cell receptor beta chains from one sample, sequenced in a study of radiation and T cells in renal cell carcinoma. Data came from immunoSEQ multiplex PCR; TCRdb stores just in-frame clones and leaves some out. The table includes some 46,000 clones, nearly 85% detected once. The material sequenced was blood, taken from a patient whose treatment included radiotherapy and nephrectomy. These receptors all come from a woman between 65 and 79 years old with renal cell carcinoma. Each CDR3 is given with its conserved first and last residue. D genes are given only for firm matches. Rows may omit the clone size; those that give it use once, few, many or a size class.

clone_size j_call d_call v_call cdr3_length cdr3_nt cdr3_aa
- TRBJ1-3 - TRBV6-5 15 TGTGCCAGCAGTTACATCCAGAGTTCTGGAAACACCATATATTTT CASSYIQSSGNTIYF
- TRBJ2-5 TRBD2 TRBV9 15 TGTGCCAGCAGCGTCCTCGGACTAGCAGAAGAGACCCAGTACTTC CASSVLGLAEETQYF
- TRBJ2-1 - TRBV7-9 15 TGTGCCAGCAGTTTTACTACAGGGTCCTACAATGAGCAGTTCTTC CASSFTTGSYNEQFF
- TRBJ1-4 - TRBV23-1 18 TGCGCCAGCAGTCTAAATCGGAAAGGGCCTGCAACTAATGAAAAACTGTTTTTT CASSLNRKGPATNEKLFF
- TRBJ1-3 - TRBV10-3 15 TGTGCCATCAGTGAGTCTCGGGACTCCGGAAACACCATATATTTT CAISESRDSGNTIYF
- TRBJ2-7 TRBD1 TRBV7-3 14 TGTGCCAGCAGCTTAGATAACAGGGGGCAAGAGCAGTACTTC CASSLDNRGQEQYF
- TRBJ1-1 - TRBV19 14 TGTGCCACCGGAACGGCAGGGTATATTACTGAAGCTTTCTTT CATGTAGYITEAFF
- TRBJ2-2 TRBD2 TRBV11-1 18 TGTGCCAGCAGCTTAGACCCTCCCGGGACTAGAGGCACCGGGGAGCTGTTTTTT CASSLDPPGTRGTGELFF
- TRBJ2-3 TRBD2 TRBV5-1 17 TGCGCCAGCAGCTTGGCAGGGACTAGCGGGAGCCCAGATACGCAGTATTTT CASSLAGTSGSPDTQYF
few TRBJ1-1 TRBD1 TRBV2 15 TGTGCCAGCAGTGAACAGGGGGCCAGGAACACTGAAGCTTTCTTT CASSEQGARNTEAFF
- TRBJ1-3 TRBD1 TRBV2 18 TGTGCCAGCAGTGAACGACAGGGCTACGGGGACTCTGGAAACACCATATATTTT CASSERQGYGDSGNTIYF
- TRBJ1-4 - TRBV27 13 TGTGCCACTCGTCGGGGAGTGGCTGAAAAACTGTTTTTT CATRRGVAEKLFF
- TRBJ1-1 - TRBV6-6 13 TGTGCCAGCACTGGGCAGGGGAACACTGAAGCTTTCTTT CASTGQGNTEAFF
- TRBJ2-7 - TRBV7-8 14 TGTGCCAGCAGCTTTGGGGCTGAGCCCTACGAGCAGTACTTC CASSFGAEPYEQYF
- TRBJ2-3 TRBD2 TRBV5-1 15 TGCGCCAGAGGAGGTAGCGGGGGGGGCACAGATACGCAGTATTTT CARGGSGGGTDTQYF
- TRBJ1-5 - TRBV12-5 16 TGTGCTAGTGGTTTATTCGTGGGAGATAGCAATCAGCCCCAGCATTTT CASGLFVGDSNQPQHF
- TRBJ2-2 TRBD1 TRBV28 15 TGTGCCAGCAGTCAACCCGGGACAGGGACCGGGGAGCTGTTTTTT CASSQPGTGTGELFF
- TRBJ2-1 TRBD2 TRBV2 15 TGTGCCAGCAGTGAAGATACTAGCGGGGGGCATGAGCAGTTCTTC CASSEDTSGGHEQFF
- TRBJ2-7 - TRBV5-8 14 TGTGCCAGCAGCTCGTCCGGGACCCTTTACGAGCAGTACTTC CASSSSGTLYEQYF
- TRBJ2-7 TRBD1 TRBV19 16 TGTGCCAGTAGTCCCATCATTGGGACAGTCCCCTACGAGCAGTACTTC CASSPIIGTVPYEQYF
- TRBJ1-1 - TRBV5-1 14 TGCGCCAGCAGCTTGGCTGGGGAGAACACTGAAGCTTTCTTT CASSLAGENTEAFF
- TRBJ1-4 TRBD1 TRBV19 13 TGTGCCAGTAGCGACAGGGGGCTCGAAAAACTGTTTTTT CASSDRGLEKLFF
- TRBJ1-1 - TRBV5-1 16 TGCGCCAGCAGCTTGTCCGCAGGGGCGATGAACACTGAAGCTTTCTTT CASSLSAGAMNTEAFF
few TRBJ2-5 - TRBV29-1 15 TGCAGCGTTGAGCGGGACCACACGTGGGTTGAGACCCAGTACTTC CSVERDHTWVETQYF
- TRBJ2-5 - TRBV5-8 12 TGTGCCAGCAGCTGGAGCTTTAAAGGGGGGGACTTC CASSWSFKGGDF
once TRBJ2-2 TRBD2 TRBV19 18 TGTGCCAGTAGTCCTCAAAAGACTAGCGGGGGACTTAACGGGGAGCTGTTTTTT CASSPQKTSGGLNGELFF
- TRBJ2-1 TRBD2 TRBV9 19 TGTGCCAGCAGCGTTAATTCGCCGACTAGCGGGGCTTCCTACAATGAGCAGTTCTTC CASSVNSPTSGASYNEQFF